This TCR beta chain was captured in a study of blood T cells in healthy people across ages. Combining a sample-barcoded 5' primer with a J-beta primer mix, a second PCR ran for roughly 7 to 11 cycles. One entry per CDR3 protein results from TCRdb running MiXCR on the 5' RACE reads. The table has 1.5 million or so distinct CDR3 sequences, approximately 43% seen once. There are 15 residues in the CDR3. The junction had 7 bases not matched to a gene; V was cut back by 6 bases and J by 2 bases. Germline V gene data show CDR1 as MGHRA and CDR2 as YSYEKL. This clonotype was seen a handful of times. Its specificity is not known. General observations from the study: Compared with aged donors, long-lived donors showed fewer expanded clones, suggesting selection.

The receptor was isolated from a woman in her late teens or twenties in good health. Sequencing was done on a sample of blood. The rearrangement uses TRBV4-1 and TRBJ2-1; TRBD2 aligns across 7 bases. CDR3 sequence (DNA): TGCGCCAGCAGACCGCCGGGGGGAACCTACAATGAGCAGTTCTTC. Translation: CASRPPGGTYNEQFF.